The clone carrying this T cell receptor beta chain was seen many times. Its antigen is still unknown. These data are taken from a study of T cells after yellow fever vaccination. Study overall: Where fractions had low cell numbers, libraries were prepared from them with the SMART-Seq v4 Ultra Low Input RNA kit. Findings and caveats of the study: Clonotypes appearing in both CD4 and CD8 compartments existed, and their share was small. Re-detected after boosting: most primary clones, around 96% of CD4 and about 89% of CD8.

The CDR3 spans 13 residues. Germline lookup yields CDR1 SGHRS and CDR2 YFSETQ. The V end was cut by 4 bases, the J end by 2 bases, with 10 bases between. Each CDR3 protein is one row after TCRdb ran MiXCR on the 5' RACE reads. Among about 260,000 distinct CDR3 sequences, about 3.9% were seen once, and the ten largest hold approximately 18%. The chain is built from TRBV5-1 and TRBJ2-7; the D gene is possibly TRBD1 (6 bases). This receptor was taken from a man aged 18 to 29 who received the YFV17D yellow fever vaccine. The sample here was PBMCs, taken 15 days after the yellow fever booster vaccination. The CDR3 protein is CASSTGQTYEQYF. The CDR3 DNA is TGCGCCAGCAGCACCGGACAGACCTACGAGCAGTACTTC.